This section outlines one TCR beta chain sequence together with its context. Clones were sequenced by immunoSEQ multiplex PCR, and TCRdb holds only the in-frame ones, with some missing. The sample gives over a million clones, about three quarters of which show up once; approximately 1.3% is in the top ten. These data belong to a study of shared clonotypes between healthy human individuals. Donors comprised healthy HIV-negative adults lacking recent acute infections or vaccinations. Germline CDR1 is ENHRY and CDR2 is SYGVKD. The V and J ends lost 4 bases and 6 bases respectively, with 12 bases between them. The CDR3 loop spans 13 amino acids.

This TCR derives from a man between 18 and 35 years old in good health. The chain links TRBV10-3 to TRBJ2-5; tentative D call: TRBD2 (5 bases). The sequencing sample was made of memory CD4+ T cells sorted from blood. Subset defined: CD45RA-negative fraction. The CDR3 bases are TGTGCCATCAGTGCGGAGGCTCCCAAGACCCAGTACTTC. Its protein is CAISAEAPKTQYF.